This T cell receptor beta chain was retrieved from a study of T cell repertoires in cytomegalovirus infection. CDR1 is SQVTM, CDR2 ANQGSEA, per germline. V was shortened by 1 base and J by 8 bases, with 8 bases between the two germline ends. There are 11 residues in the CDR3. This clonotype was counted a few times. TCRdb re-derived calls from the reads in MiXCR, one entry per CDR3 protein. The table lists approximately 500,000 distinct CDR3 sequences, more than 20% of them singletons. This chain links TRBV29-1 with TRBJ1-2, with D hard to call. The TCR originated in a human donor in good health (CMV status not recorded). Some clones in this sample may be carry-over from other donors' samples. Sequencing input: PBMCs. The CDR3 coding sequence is TGCAGCGTTGAAGCGGACGGGGGCTACACCTTC. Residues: CSVEADGGYTF.